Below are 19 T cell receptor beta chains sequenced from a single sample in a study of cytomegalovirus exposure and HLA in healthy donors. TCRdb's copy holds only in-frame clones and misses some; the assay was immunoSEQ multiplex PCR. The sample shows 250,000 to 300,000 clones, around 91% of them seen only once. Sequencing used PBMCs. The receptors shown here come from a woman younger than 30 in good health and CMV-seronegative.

The CDR3 loop is CSAYRGRGTEAFF. CDR3 bases: TGCAGCGCTTACAGGGGGCGGGGCACTGAAGCTTTCTTT. This sequence joins TRBV29-1 and TRBJ1-1; TRBD1 matches at 9 bases. The CDR3 runs 13 residues. V was clipped by 7 bases and J by 4 bases; unmatched bases: 7. Per the germline V gene, CDR1 is SQVTM and CDR2 is ANQGSEA.

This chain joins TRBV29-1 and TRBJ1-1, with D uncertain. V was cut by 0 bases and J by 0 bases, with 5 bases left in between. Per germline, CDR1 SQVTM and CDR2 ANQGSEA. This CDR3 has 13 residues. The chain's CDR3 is CSVEDRVNTEAFF. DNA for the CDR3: TGCAGCGTTGAAGATCGAGTGAACACTGAAGCTTTCTTT.

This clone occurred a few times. Written as DNA, the CDR3 is TGCGCCAGCAGCTTAGGACAGTACTATGGCTACACCTTC. It is translated as CASSLGQYYGYTF. The rearrangement joins TRBV5-1 to TRBJ1-2; tentatively, D is TRBD1 (6 bases). This CDR3 contains 13 residues. CDR1 and CDR2 from the germline V gene are SGHRS and YFSETQ. V was pared by 2 bases and J by 3 bases, with 8 bases between. The full variable domain, rest sourced from reference TRBV5-1 and TRBJ1-2, is KAGVTQTPRYLIKTRGQQVTLSCSPISGHRSVSWYQQTPGQGLQFLFEYFSETQRNKGNFPGRFSGRQFSNSRSEMNVSTLELGDSALYLCASSLGQYYGYTFGSGTRLTVV.

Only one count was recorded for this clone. This chain's CDR3 is CASSTNRGPSYGYTF. Written as DNA, the CDR3 is TGTGCCAGCAGCACTAACAGGGGGCCAAGCTATGGCTACACCTTC. The chain links TRBV5-5 to TRBJ1-2; 9 positions agree with TRBD1. J gave up 4 bases and V 4 bases, and 8 bases lay outside the gene matches. The CDR3 loop spans 15 amino acids. Germline V gene lookup returns CDR1 SGHKS and CDR2 YYEKEE (reference sequence).

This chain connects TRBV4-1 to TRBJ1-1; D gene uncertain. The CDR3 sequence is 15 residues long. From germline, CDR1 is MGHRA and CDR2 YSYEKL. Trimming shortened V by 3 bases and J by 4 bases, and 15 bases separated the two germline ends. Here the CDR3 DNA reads TGCGCCAGCAGCCATGTTGGCGGCGCGCTCACTGAAGCTTTCTTT. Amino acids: CASSHVGGALTEAFF.

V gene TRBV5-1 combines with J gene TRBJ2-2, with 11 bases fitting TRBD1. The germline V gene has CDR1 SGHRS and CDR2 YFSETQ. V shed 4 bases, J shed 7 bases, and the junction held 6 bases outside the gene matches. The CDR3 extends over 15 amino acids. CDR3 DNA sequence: TGCGCCAGCAGCCTCGGGACAGGGGGAAGCGGGGAGCTGTTTTTT. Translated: CASSLGTGGSGELFF.

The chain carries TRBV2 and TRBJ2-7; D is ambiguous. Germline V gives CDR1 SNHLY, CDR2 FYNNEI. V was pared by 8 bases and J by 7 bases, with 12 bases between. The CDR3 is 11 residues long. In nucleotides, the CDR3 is TGTGCCAGCGGGCAAAAGTGGGAGCAGTACGTC. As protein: CASGQKWEQYV.

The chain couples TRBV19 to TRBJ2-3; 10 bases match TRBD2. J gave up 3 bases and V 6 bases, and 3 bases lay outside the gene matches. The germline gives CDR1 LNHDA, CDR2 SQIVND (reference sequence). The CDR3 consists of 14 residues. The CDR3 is CASRGLASTDTQYF. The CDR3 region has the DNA TGTGCCAGTAGGGGACTAGCGTCAACAGATACGCAGTATTTT.

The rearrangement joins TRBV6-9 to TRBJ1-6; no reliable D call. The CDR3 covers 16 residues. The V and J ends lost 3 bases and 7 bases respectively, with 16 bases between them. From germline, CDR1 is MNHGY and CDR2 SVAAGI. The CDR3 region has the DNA TGTGCCAGCAGTTACTCTCGGAGGAGGGTCAATTCACCCCTCCACTTT. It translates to CASSYSRRRVNSPLHF.

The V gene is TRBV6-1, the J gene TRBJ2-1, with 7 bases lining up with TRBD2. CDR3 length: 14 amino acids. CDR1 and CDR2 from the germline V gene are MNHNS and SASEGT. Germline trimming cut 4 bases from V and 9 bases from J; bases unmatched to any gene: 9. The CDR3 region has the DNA TGTGCCAGCAGTGCGTTAACTAGCGCCAGTGAGCAGTTCTTC. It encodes CASSALTSASEQFF.

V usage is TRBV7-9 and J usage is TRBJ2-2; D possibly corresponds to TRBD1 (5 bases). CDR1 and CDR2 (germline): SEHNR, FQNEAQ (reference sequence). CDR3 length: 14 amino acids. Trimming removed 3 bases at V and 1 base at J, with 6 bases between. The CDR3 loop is CASSFDRNTGELFF. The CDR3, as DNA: TGTGCCAGCAGCTTCGACAGGAACACCGGGGAGCTGTTTTTT.

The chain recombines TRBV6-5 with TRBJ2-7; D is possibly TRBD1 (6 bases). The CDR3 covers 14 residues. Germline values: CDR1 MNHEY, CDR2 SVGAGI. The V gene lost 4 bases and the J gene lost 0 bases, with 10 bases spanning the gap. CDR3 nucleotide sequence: TGTGCCAGCAGTTTCGGACAGAGCTCCTACGAGCAGTACGTC. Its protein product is CASSFGQSSYEQYV.

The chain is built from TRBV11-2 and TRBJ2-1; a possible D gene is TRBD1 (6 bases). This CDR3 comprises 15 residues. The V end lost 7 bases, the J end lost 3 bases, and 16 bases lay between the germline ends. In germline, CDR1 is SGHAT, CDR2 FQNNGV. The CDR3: CASIPGTTVYNEQFF. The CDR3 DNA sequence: TGTGCCAGCATCCCCGGGACAACCGTCTACAATGAGCAGTTCTTC.

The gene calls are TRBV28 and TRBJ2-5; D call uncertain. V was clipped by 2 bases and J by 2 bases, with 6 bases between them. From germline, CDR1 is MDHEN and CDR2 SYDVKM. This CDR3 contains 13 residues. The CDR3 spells CASSLQLQETQYF. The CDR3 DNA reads TGTGCCAGCAGTTTACAGTTACAAGAGACCCAGTACTTC.

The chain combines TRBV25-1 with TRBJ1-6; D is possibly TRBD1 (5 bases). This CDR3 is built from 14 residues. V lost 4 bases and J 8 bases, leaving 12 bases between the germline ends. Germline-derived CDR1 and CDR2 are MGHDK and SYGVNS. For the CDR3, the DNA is TGTGCCAGCAGTGTATCAGGGTCATATTCACCCCTCCACTTT. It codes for CASSVSGSYSPLHF.

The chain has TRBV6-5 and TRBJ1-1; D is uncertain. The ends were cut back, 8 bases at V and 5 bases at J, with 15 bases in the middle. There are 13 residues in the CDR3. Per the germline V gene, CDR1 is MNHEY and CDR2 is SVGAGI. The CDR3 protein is CASAFGPGTEAFF. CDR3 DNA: TGTGCCAGCGCCTTCGGCCCGGGGACTGAAGCTTTCTTT.

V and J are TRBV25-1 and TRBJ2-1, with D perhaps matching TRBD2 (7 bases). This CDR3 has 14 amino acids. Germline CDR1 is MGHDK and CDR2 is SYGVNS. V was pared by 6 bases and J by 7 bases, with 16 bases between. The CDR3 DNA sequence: TGTGCCAGCAGGGGAGGGGGGGCCGGTAATGAGCAGTTCTTC. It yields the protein CASRGGGAGNEQFF.

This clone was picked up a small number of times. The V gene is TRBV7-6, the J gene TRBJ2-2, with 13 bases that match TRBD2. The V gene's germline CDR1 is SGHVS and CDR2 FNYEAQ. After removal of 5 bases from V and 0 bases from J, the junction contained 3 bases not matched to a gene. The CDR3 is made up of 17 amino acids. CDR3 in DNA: TGTGCCAGCAGCCGTGGGACTAGCGGGGCGAACACCGGGGAGCTGTTTTTT. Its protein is CASSRGTSGANTGELFF.

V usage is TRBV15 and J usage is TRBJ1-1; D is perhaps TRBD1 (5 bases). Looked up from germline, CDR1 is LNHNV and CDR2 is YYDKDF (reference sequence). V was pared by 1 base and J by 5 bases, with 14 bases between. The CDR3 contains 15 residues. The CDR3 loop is CATSRVTGRRTEAFF. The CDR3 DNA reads TGTGCCACCAGCAGAGTTACAGGACGTCGAACTGAAGCTTTCTTT.